The entry below describes one T cell receptor beta chain. The target antigen is unknown. There are 16 residues in the CDR3. Germline lookup yields CDR1 LGHNA and CDR2 YSLEER. V shed 0 bases, J shed 10 bases, and the junction held 7 bases outside the gene matches. This entry belongs to a study of blood T cells in healthy people across ages. Study results and caveats: Roughly linear declines in TCR beta diversity per million T cells occurred with age.

With a J-beta primer mix and a sample-barcoded 5' primer, a second PCR ran roughly 6 to 12 cycles. Each CDR3 protein gets one entry after TCRdb re-called the 5' RACE reads with MiXCR. The sample contains hundreds of thousands of distinct CDR3 sequences, 25% to 30% of which appear only once. Drawn from each donor were ten milliliters of peripheral blood. Each sample gave at least 6.5 million isolated PBMCs. This TCR came from a woman aged 80 or over in good health. The sequenced sample was blood. The chain employs TRBV4-3 and TRBJ2-3, with TRBD2 matching over 13 bases. The CDR3 is CASSQDLRTSGSAQYF. CDR3 DNA: TGCGCCAGCAGCCAAGATTTACGGACTAGCGGGAGTGCGCAGTATTTT.